The 21 T cell receptor beta chains below all came from one sample that was sequenced in a study of graft-versus-host responses after intestinal transplantation. Their target antigens are unknown. Assay: immunoSEQ multiplex PCR; the TCRdb copy retains only in-frame clones and omits some. The table has around 90,000 clones, 94% seen once; the top ten hold about 0.2%. This specimen was unstimulated CD4+ T cells sorted from spleen or lymph node cells, taken before transplant. The receptors stem from a human donor who was the organ donor for an intestinal transplant.

The chain joins TRBV19 to TRBJ2-7, with TRBD2 matching over 12 bases. Trimming at V came to 3 bases and at J to 2 bases, leaving 14 bases not matched to a gene. Germline CDR1 LNHDA, CDR2 SQIVND (reference sequence). There are 19 residues in the CDR3. The CDR3 coding sequence is TGTGCCAGTAGTATTTCTTCCGGGACTAGCGGGCTCTACCCCTACGAGCAGTACTTC. This gives the protein CASSISSGTSGLYPYEQYF.

J is TRBJ2-7 and V is TRBV6-5, with D unresolved. The CDR3 runs 12 residues. Trimming removed 5 bases from V and 3 bases from J, with 8 bases in between. In germline, CDR1 is MNHEY, CDR2 SVGAGI. CDR3 bases: TGTGCCAGCAGTGAACGGTTCTACGAGCAGTACTTC. It yields the protein CASSERFYEQYF.

This clone was seen more than once but under ten times. The CDR3: CASSPTGTGGVEQYF. CDR3 coding DNA: TGTGCCAGCAGTCCGACCGGGACAGGGGGTGTAGAGCAGTACTTC. The chain couples TRBV27 to TRBJ2-7; TRBD1 matches at 11 bases. Germline V lookup: CDR1 MNHEY, CDR2 SMNVEV (reference sequence). The CDR3 is made up of 15 amino acids. The V segment lost 5 bases and the J segment 7 bases; nucleotides outside the gene matches: 10.

The chain recombines TRBV27 with TRBJ2-5, with D tentatively TRBD2 (5 bases). The CDR3 sequence is 14 residues long. Germline assignment: CDR1 MNHEY and CDR2 SMNVEV (reference sequence). Trimming took 5 bases from V and 2 from J, leaving 12 bases between them. This chain's CDR3 is CASSPWTGQETQYF. The CDR3, as DNA: TGTGCCAGCAGTCCGTGGACTGGTCAAGAGACCCAGTACTTC.

The chain combines TRBV28 with TRBJ2-2; D is possibly TRBD2 (7 bases). The V end lost 3 bases, the J end lost 4 bases, and 12 bases lay between the germline ends. Germline V CDR1 and CDR2: MDHEN, SYDVKM. The CDR3 totals 15 residues. CDR3 protein: CASSLGGGPTGELFF. The CDR3, as DNA: TGTGCCAGCAGTTTGGGGGGGGGCCCCACCGGGGAGCTGTTTTTT.

The V gene is TRBV28, the J gene TRBJ2-7; 7 bases match TRBD1. J lost 0 bases, V lost 7 bases, and 6 bases had no gene match. CDR3 length: 14 amino acids. Germline V gene data show CDR1 as MDHEN and CDR2 as SYDVKM. The CDR3 region is CASTSTGSSYEQYF. CDR3 coding DNA: TGTGCCAGCACCTCGACAGGGAGCTCCTACGAGCAGTACTTC.

The genes are TRBV5-4 and TRBJ1-1, with 7 bases identical to TRBD1. This CDR3 has 13 residues. V trimming: 5 bases; J trimming: 5 bases; junction bases outside the gene matches: 6. The V gene's germline CDR1 is SGHNT and CDR2 YYREEE (reference sequence). CDR3 sequence reads: CASSRQGGTEAFF. CDR3 in DNA: TGTGCCAGCAGTCGTCAGGGGGGGACTGAAGCTTTCTTT.

J is TRBJ2-1 and V is TRBV4-1, with a weak D call TRBD2 (6 bases). The CDR3 is 18 residues long. Trimming shortened V by 0 bases and J by 0 bases, and 15 bases separated the two germline ends. Germline-derived CDR1 and CDR2 are MGHRA and YSYEKL. This CDR3 reads CASSQDPPSASSYNEQFF. DNA of the CDR3: TGCGCCAGCAGCCAAGATCCCCCTAGCGCAAGCTCCTACAATGAGCAGTTCTTC.

This clone was seen just once. The V call is TRBV5-4, the J call TRBJ1-2; no definite D call. The V end lost 0 bases, the J end lost 2 bases, and 5 bases lay between the germline ends. Per germline, CDR1 SGHNT and CDR2 YYREEE (reference sequence). This CDR3 region has 13 residues. The CDR3 DNA reads TGTGCCAGCAGCTTGGGAGGGAACTATGGCTACACCTTC. Its translation: CASSLGGNYGYTF.

V gene TRBV6-1 combines with J gene TRBJ2-7; D remains unclear. V was cut by 5 bases and J by 3 bases, with 5 bases left in between. This CDR3 has 11 residues. CDR1 is MNHNS and CDR2 is SASEGT in the germline V gene. This CDR3 is CASSSFYEQYF. As DNA, the CDR3 is TGTGCCAGCAGTTCGTTCTACGAGCAGTACTTC.

This chain connects TRBV7-9 to TRBJ1-4, with 9 bases matching TRBD1. The CDR3 length is 16 residues. CDR1 SEHNR and CDR2 FQNEAQ come from the germline V gene (reference sequence). V lost 4 bases to trimming and J lost 1 base; unmatched junction nucleotides: 4. In nucleotides, the CDR3 is TGTGCCAGCAGCTCGGGGGACAGGGTAACTAATGAAAAACTGTTTTTT. It specifies CASSSGDRVTNEKLFF.

This clone has just one count. The chain links TRBV29-1 to TRBJ2-7; possibly TRBD1 for D (5 bases). The V gene's germline CDR1 is SQVTM and CDR2 ANQGSEA. The CDR3 is 16 amino acids. Trimming shortened V by 8 bases and J by 3 bases, and 26 bases separated the two germline ends. Written as DNA, the CDR3 is TGCAGCCCCGGGCGCCAGGGTTCGGTTGTGCGCTACGAGCAGTACTTC. It yields the protein CSPGRQGSVVRYEQYF.

This clone was recorded only once. V is TRBV7-8 and J is TRBJ1-2; D ambiguous. CDR1 is SGHVS, CDR2 FQNEAQ, per germline. The CDR3 is 14 residues long. V lost 5 bases and J lost 4, with 14 bases in between. CDR3 DNA sequence: TGTGCCAGCAGCCTACGAGAGGGTGCCTATGGCTACACCTTC. It specifies CASSLREGAYGYTF.

The rearrangement uses TRBV20-1 and TRBJ1-1; D ambiguous. Deletions cut 2 bases from V and 7 bases from J, with 8 bases between. The CDR3 consists of 11 residues. Germline V gene sequence: CDR1 DFQATT, CDR2 SNEGSKA (reference sequence). CDR3 nucleotides: TGCAGTGCTAGACAAGGGCGTGAAGCTTTCTTT. This translates into CSARQGREAFF.

The V call is TRBV7-2, the J call TRBJ2-1; 10 positions agree with TRBD2. Trimming at V came to 3 bases and at J to 9 bases, leaving 2 bases not matched to a gene. CDR1 SGHTA and CDR2 FQGNSA come from the germline V gene. CDR3 length: 13 residues. The CDR3 loop reads CASSLLAGVEQFF. CDR3 DNA sequence: TGTGCCAGCAGCTTGCTAGCGGGGGTTGAGCAGTTCTTC.

The gene calls are TRBV9 and TRBJ2-5, with no clear D. The V gene's germline CDR1 is SGDLS and CDR2 YYNGEE. The CDR3 length is 12 residues. Trimming stripped 4 bases from V and 1 base from J, with 5 bases between. The CDR3 nucleotides read TGTGCCAGCAGCCCACGCCAAGAGACCCAGTACTTC. Translating it yields CASSPRQETQYF.

This clone occurred once. The J gene is TRBJ1-2, the V gene TRBV7-2; TRBD1 might be the D (6 bases). Germline V gives CDR1 SGHTA, CDR2 FQGNSA. The CDR3 runs to 15 residues. Trimming left V 5 bases short and J 1 base short, with 14 bases between. CDR3 coding DNA: TGTGCCAGCAGCACCCAGACAGGCTTTAACTATGGCTACACCTTC. Its translation is CASSTQTGFNYGYTF.

The CDR3 nucleotides read TGTGCCAGCCTCAGAGGGGCAGGGGGCGAGCAGTACTTC. This encodes CASLRGAGGEQYF. The genes are TRBV18 and TRBJ2-7; 7 nucleotides match TRBD1. The germline V gene encodes CDR1 KGHSH and CDR2 LQKENI. Trimming cost V 8 bases and J 6 bases; bases outside gene matches: 10. The CDR3 runs 13 residues.

This clone was picked up a small number of times. V usage is TRBV28 and J usage is TRBJ2-7; D remains unclear. Germline V CDR1 and CDR2: MDHEN, SYDVKM. The CDR3 length is 15 residues. V was trimmed by 3 bases and J by 0 bases, leaving 12 bases between them. The CDR3 reads CASSFSDGNSYEQYF. The CDR3 DNA follows: TGTGCCAGCAGTTTCTCAGACGGAAACTCCTACGAGCAGTACTTC.

V and J are TRBV5-1 and TRBJ1-1, with D perhaps TRBD1 (5 bases). Germline loops: CDR1 SGHRS, CDR2 YFSETQ. V dropped 2 bases and J dropped 5 bases, with 13 bases sitting between them. The CDR3 contains 14 residues. The CDR3 sequence: CASSFTTAGTEAFF. The CDR3 DNA reads as TGCGCCAGCAGCTTCACGACAGCCGGGACTGAAGCTTTCTTT.

The rearrangement links TRBV6-4 to TRBJ1-2; 9 bases are a match to TRBD1. The CDR3 is 13 residues long. The germline CDR1 and CDR2 sequences are MRHNA and SNTAGT. J lost 7 bases, V lost 4 bases, and 4 bases had no gene match. The CDR3 is CASSAQGAGGYTF. CDR3 bases: TGTGCCAGCAGTGCACAGGGGGCGGGTGGCTACACCTTC.